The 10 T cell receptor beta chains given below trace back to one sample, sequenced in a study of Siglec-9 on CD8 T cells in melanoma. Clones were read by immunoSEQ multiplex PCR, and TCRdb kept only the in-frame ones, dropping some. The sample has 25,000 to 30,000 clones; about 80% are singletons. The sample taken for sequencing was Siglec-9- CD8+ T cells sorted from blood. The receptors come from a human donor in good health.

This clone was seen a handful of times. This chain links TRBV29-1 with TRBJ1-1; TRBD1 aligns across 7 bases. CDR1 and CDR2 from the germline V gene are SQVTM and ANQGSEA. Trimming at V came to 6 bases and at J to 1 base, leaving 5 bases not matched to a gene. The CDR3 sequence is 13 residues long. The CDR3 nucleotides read TGCAGCGTCGCGGGACAGCCGAACACTGAAGCTTTCTTT. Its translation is CSVAGQPNTEAFF.

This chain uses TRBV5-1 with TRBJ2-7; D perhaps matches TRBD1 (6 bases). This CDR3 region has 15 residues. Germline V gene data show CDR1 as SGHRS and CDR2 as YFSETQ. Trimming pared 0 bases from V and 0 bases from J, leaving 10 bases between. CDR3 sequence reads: CASSLGTASSYEQYF. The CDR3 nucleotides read TGCGCCAGCAGCTTGGGGACAGCTAGCTCCTACGAGCAGTACTTC.

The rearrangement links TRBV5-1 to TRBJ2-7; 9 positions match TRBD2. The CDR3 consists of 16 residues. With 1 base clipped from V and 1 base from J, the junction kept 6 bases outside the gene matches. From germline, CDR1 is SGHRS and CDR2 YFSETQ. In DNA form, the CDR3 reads TGCGCCAGCAGCTTGTTAGGCGGGGGGGCATCCTACGAGCAGTACTTC. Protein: CASSLLGGGASYEQYF.

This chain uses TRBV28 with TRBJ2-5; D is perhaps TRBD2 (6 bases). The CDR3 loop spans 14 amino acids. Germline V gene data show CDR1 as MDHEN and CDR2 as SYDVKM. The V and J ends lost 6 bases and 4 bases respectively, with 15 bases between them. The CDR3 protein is CASSPRRRGETQYF. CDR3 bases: TGTGCCAGCAGCCCCCGACGGAGGGGAGAGACCCAGTACTTC. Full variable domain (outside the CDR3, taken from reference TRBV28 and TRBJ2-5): DVKVTQSSRYLVKRTGEKVFLECVQDMDHENMFWYRQDPGLGLRLIYFSYDVKMKEKGDIPEGYSVSREKKERFSLILESASTNQTSMYLCASSPRRRGETQYFGPGTRLLVL.

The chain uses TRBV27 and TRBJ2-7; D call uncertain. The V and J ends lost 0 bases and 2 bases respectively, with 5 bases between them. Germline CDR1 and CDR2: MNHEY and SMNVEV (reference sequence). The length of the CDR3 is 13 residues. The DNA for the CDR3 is TGTGCCAGCAGTTTATCTTCGGCCTACGAGCAGTACTTC. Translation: CASSLSSAYEQYF.

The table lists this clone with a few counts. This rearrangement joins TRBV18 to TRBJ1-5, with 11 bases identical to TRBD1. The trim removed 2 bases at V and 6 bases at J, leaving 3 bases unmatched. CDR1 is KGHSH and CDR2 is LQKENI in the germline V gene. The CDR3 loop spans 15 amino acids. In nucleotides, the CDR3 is TGTGCCAGCTCACCAGGACAGGGGGCCGGTCAGCCCCAGCATTTT. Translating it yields CASSPGQGAGQPQHF.

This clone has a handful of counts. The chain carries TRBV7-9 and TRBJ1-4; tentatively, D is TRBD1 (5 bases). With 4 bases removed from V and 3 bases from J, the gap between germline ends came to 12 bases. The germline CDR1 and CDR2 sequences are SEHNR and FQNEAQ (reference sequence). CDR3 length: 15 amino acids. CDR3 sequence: CASSSRGRSNEKLFF. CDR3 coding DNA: TGTGCCAGCAGCTCTCGGGGCAGATCTAATGAAAAACTGTTTTTT.

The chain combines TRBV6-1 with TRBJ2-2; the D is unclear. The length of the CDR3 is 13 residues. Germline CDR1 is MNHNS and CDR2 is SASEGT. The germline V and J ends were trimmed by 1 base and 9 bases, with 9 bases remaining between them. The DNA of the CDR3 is TGTGCCAGCAGTGAAGTTCATGAGCGGGAGCTGTTTTTT. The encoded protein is CASSEVHERELFF.

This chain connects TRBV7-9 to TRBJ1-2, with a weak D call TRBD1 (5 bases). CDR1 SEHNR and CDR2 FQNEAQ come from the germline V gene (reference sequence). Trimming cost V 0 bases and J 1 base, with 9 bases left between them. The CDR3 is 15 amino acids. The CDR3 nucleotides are TGTGCCAGCAGCTTAGCGGGGGATCTTAACTATGGCTACACCTTC. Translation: CASSLAGDLNYGYTF.

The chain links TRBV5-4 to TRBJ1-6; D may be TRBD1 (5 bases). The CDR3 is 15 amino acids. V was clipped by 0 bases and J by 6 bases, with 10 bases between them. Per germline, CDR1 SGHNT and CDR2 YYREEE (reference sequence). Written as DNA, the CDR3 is TGTGCCAGCAGCTTGGGACAGCCCATTAATTCACCCCTCCACTTT. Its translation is CASSLGQPINSPLHF.